Listed here are 18 T cell receptor beta chains from one sample, sequenced in a study of identical twins. TCRdb recomputed calls from the 5' RACE reads with MiXCR, one row per CDR3 protein. The profile shows 200,000 to 250,000 distinct CDR3 sequences, roughly a tenth of them singletons. Sequenced sample: memory T cells sorted from blood. The receptors derive from a man aged 50-60 years in good health.

The rearrangement uses TRBV7-2 and TRBJ2-5, with unresolved D. Between the trimmed V and J ends, which lost 3 bases and 1 base, there was a span of 6 bases. Germline V lookup: CDR1 SGHTA, CDR2 FQGNSA. This CDR3 is 13 amino acids long. In nucleotides, the CDR3 is TGTGCCAGCAGCTTCATCCGCCAAGAGACCCAGTACTTC. Its protein is CASSFIRQETQYF.

V is TRBV20-1 and J is TRBJ2-7, with TRBD1 matching 7 bases. The germline V gene has CDR1 DFQATT and CDR2 SNEGSKA (reference sequence). The CDR3 spans 16 residues. The J segment lost 4 bases and the V segment lost 6 bases, leaving 18 bases of the junction unmatched. The CDR3 DNA reads as TGCAGTGCAAGAACAGGGGTCGGTAGCTCGAGATACGAGCAGTACTTC. Its protein product is CSARTGVGSSRYEQYF.

This clonotype was counted ten times or more. The chain employs TRBV6-1 and TRBJ1-6; possible D gene TRBD1, 5 bases. This CDR3 region has 15 residues. V lost 6 bases and J 7 bases, leaving 16 bases between the germline ends. Germline-derived CDR1 and CDR2 are MNHNS and SASEGT. In DNA, the CDR3 is TGTGCCAGCAGCCTCACAGGACAAGGCAATTCACCCCTCCACTTT. Translated, it gives CASSLTGQGNSPLHF.

Concerning this clonotype: A much larger clone lies a single base off, so this may be a read error. This chain connects TRBV7-8 to TRBJ2-2, with TRBD1 as a possible D gene (6 bases). The V end was cut by 4 bases, the J end by 4 bases, with 10 bases between. Germline assignment: CDR1 SGHVS and CDR2 FQNEAQ. The CDR3 is made up of 14 amino acids. The CDR3 bases are TGTGCCAGCAGCTGCACAGGGATCACCGGGGAGCTGTTTTTT. The encoded protein is CASSCTGITGELFF.

This clonotype came up many times. The chain has TRBV4-2 and TRBJ2-7; D perhaps matches TRBD2 (6 bases). This CDR3 region has 17 residues. V lost 0 bases to trimming and J lost 3 bases, with 18 bases between them. Germline CDR1 LGHNA, CDR2 YNFKEQ. This chain's CDR3 is CASSQDGGNDPYYEQYF. CDR3 coding DNA: TGTGCCAGCAGCCAAGATGGAGGGAACGACCCTTACTACGAGCAGTACTTC.

This clonotype has only a few counts. This chain joins TRBV4-1 and TRBJ2-5, with 11 bases identical to TRBD1. With 4 bases clipped from V and 4 bases from J, the junction kept 8 bases outside the gene matches. In germline, CDR1 is MGHRA, CDR2 YSYEKL. The CDR3 is 16 residues long. CDR3 DNA: TGCGCCAGCAGCCCAAGGGGGACAGGGGGTGCAGAGACCCAGTACTTC. Translating it yields CASSPRGTGGAETQYF.

There are many counts of this clonotype. This chain connects TRBV25-1 to TRBJ1-4, with 8 positions matching TRBD1. Losses at the gene ends were 3 bases for V and 2 bases for J; bases not matched to a gene: 2. The germline CDR1 and CDR2 sequences are MGHDK and SYGVNS. The CDR3 runs 15 residues. Here the CDR3 reads CASSEGQVTNEKLFF. The CDR3 nucleotides read TGTGCCAGCAGTGAGGGACAGGTCACTAATGAAAAACTGTTTTTT.

This clonotype was observed many times. The rearrangement joins TRBV4-2 to TRBJ2-3; no firm D call. CDR1 LGHNA and CDR2 YNFKEQ come from the germline V gene. This CDR3 is built from 13 residues. The V gene lost 0 bases and the J gene lost 4 bases, with 5 bases spanning the gap. CDR3 sequence: CASSQDYADTQYF. CDR3 DNA: TGTGCCAGCAGCCAAGATTATGCAGATACGCAGTATTTT.

This clonotype has just a few counts. J is TRBJ2-4 and V is TRBV7-9; 8 nucleotides agree with TRBD2. Unmatched junction bases numbered 3, after V lost 5 bases and J lost 9 bases. This CDR3 has 12 residues. Germline CDR1 SEHNR, CDR2 FQNEAQ (reference sequence). The CDR3 region is CASSVGGGIQYF. In DNA, the CDR3 is TGTGCCAGCAGCGTCGGGGGGGGCATTCAGTACTTC.

This clonotype was found many times. CDR3 region: CASSLRGVSNTEAFF. In DNA, the CDR3 is TGTGCCAGCAGTTTGAGGGGGGTATCGAACACTGAAGCTTTCTTT. This chain joins TRBV28 and TRBJ1-1; possibly TRBD1 for D (6 bases). Germline CDR1 and CDR2: MDHEN and SYDVKM. CDR3 length: 15 amino acids. V gave up 3 bases and J gave up 1 base, with 12 bases separating them.

This rearrangement joins TRBV20-1 to TRBJ1-2; the D is unclear. This CDR3 is built from 10 residues. V shed 6 bases and J shed 4 bases, with 6 bases lying between them. Germline lookup yields CDR1 DFQATT and CDR2 SNEGSKA (reference sequence). CDR3 DNA: TGCAGTGCCCCGATCTATGGCTACACCTTC. It codes for CSAPIYGYTF.

The chain's CDR3 is CASSLGQLYGYTF. The CDR3 DNA is TGTGCCAGCAGCTTAGGACAGCTCTATGGCTACACCTTC. This chain uses TRBV7-2 with TRBJ1-2, with D perhaps TRBD1 (5 bases). Looked up from germline, CDR1 is SGHTA and CDR2 is FQGNSA. The CDR3 extends over 13 amino acids. Trimming took 1 base from V and 4 from J, leaving 7 bases between them.

This clonotype occurred many times. The chain carries TRBV7-8 and TRBJ1-4, with D unclear. Germline loops: CDR1 SGHVS, CDR2 FQNEAQ. The V end lost 5 bases, the J end lost 7 bases, and 11 bases lay between the germline ends. This CDR3 comprises 13 residues. CDR3 residues: CASSPSLTEKLFF. In DNA form, the CDR3 reads TGTGCCAGCAGCCCGAGTCTTACTGAAAAACTGTTTTTT.

This clonotype has only a few counts. The genes are TRBV29-1 and TRBJ2-1; no clear D gene. Germline CDR1 and CDR2: SQVTM and ANQGSEA. Between the trimmed V and J ends, which lost 3 bases and 8 bases, there was a span of 20 bases. The CDR3 extends over 15 amino acids. CDR3 sequence reads: CSVELVGSPSHEQFF. DNA for the CDR3: TGCAGCGTTGAGCTGGTGGGATCCCCGTCCCATGAGCAGTTCTTC.

This clonotype was counted at least ten times. V and J are TRBV6-2 or TRBV6-3 and TRBJ2-3, with D tentatively TRBD1 (5 bases). Germline CDR1 is MNHEY and CDR2 is SVGEGT. The CDR3 sequence is 13 residues long. The V end lost 6 bases, the J end lost 2 bases, and 9 bases lay between the germline ends. For the CDR3, the DNA is TGTGCCAGCAGCCTGACAGTCACAGATACGCAGTATTTT. Residues: CASSLTVTDTQYF.

In its sample, this clonotype was seen many times. This chain connects TRBV6-2 or TRBV6-3 to TRBJ2-3; D could derive from TRBD1 or TRBD2 (5 bases each). The CDR3 is made up of 11 amino acids. V was shortened by 6 bases and J by 9 bases, with 10 bases between the two germline ends. CDR1 and CDR2 from the germline V gene are MNHEY and SVGEGT. CDR3 nucleotides: TGTGCCAGCAGCCACCGGGACACGCAGTATTTT. It is translated as CASSHRDTQYF.

This clonotype was counted ten times or more. The chain combines TRBV10-3 with TRBJ1-2; TRBD1 might be the D (6 bases). Germline loops: CDR1 ENHRY, CDR2 SYGVKD. V dropped 0 bases and J dropped 4 bases, with 15 bases sitting between them. This CDR3 comprises 16 residues. This CDR3 is CAISESRDTGAYGYTF. The CDR3 nucleotides read TGTGCCATCAGTGAGTCGAGGGACACGGGGGCCTATGGCTACACCTTC.

This clonotype was seen a handful of times. The chain uses TRBV9 and TRBJ2-1; 10 nucleotides agree with TRBD2. V shed 1 base and J 0 bases; nucleotides not matched to a gene: 4. Germline CDR1 reads SGDLS; CDR2 reads YYNGEE. This CDR3 region has 17 residues. The CDR3 is CASSVTSGTSSYNEQFF. The CDR3, as DNA: TGTGCCAGCAGCGTAACTAGCGGGACAAGCTCCTACAATGAGCAGTTCTTC.